Here is one T cell receptor beta chain with its context. Added to each PCR by spiking were synthetic TCR analog templates. The table came from immunoSEQ multiplex PCR; TCRdb's copy has only in-frame clones and leaves some out. Of 35,000 to 45,000 clones detected, roughly 80% appear once; the ten largest clones hold more than 12%. The sample originates from a study of PD-L1 blockade in urothelial cancer. Study as a whole: When blood samples were assessed, the median T cell count was some 130,000.

As for time point: peripheral blood 6 weeks after treatment start. Germline-derived CDR1 and CDR2 are SGHKS and YYEKEE (reference sequence). The CDR3 covers 15 residues. Trimming took 4 bases from V and 0 from J, leaving 14 bases between them. The source was PBMCs, collected around atezolizumab (anti-PD-L1) treatment. This clonotype originated in a man in his 60s with urothelial cancer. This chain uses TRBV5-5 with TRBJ2-7; TRBD1 is a possible D gene (6 bases). In nucleotides, the CDR3 is TGTGCCAGCAGCCCCCTCCCGGACAGCTCCTACGAGCAGTACTTC. Its protein is CASSPLPDSSYEQYF.